The source of this TCR beta chain is a study of cytomegalovirus exposure and HLA in healthy donors. Regarding the study as a whole: V segments that were indistinguishable, TRBV6-2 and TRBV6-3 among them, were omitted from analysis. Cytomegalovirus status, reportedly, was diagnosed with high specificity and sensitivity by the classifier.

V was shortened by 3 bases and J by 8 bases, with 10 bases between the two germline ends. The CDR3 consists of 12 residues. The germline V gene has CDR1 MDHEN and CDR2 SYDVKM. Amplification used 60 Vbeta primers and 13 Jbeta primers. Sequenced by immunoSEQ multiplex PCR; TCRdb stores in-frame clones only, minus some. Among around 200,000 clones listed, 86% were seen once. A note on this clone: Its antigen is as yet unknown.

Sequencing used PBMCs. The chain combines TRBV28 with TRBJ1-1; no firm D call. This TCR derives from a woman younger than 45 in good health and CMV-seronegative. The CDR3 reads CASSFGEFEAFF. The CDR3 DNA reads TGTGCCAGCAGTTTCGGGGAGTTCGAAGCTTTCTTT.